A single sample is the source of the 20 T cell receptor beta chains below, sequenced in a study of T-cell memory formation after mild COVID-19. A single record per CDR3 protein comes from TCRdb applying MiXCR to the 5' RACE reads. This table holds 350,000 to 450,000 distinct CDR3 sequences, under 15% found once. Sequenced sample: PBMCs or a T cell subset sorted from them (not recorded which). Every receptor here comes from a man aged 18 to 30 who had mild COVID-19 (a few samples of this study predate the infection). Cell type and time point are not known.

CDR3 in amino acids: CASSPVGGGNSPLHF. For the CDR3, the DNA is TGCGCCAGCAGCCCGGTAGGAGGGGGGAATTCACCCCTCCACTTT. The V call is TRBV5-1, the J call TRBJ1-6; D might be TRBD1 (6 bases). Germline V gives CDR1 SGHRS, CDR2 YFSETQ. The V gene lost 4 bases and the J gene lost 7 bases, with 15 bases spanning the gap. The CDR3 is 15 amino acids.

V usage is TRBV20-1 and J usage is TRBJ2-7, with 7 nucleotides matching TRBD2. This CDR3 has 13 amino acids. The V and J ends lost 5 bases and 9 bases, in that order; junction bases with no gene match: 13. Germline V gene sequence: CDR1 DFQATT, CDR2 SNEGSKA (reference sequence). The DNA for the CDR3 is TGCAGTGCTGGAAGCGGGATCATGGGGAGGCAGTACGTC. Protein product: CSAGSGIMGRQYV.

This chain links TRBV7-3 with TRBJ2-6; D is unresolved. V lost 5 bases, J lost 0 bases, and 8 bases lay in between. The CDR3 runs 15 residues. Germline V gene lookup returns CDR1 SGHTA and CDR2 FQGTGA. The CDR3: CASSHGLSGANVLTF. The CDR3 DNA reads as TGTGCCAGCAGCCATGGGCTCTCTGGGGCCAACGTCCTGACTTTC.

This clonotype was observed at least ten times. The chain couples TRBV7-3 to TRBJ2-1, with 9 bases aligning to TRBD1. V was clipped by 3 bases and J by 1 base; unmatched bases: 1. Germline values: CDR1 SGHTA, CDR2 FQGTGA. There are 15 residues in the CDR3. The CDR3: CASSFDRGSYNEQFF. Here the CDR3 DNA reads TGTGCCAGCAGCTTCGACAGGGGGTCCTACAATGAGCAGTTCTTC.

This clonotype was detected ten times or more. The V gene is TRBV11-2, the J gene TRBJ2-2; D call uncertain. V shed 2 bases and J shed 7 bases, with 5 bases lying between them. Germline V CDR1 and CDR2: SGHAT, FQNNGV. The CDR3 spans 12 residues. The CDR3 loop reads CASSLFVGELFF. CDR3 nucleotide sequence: TGTGCCAGCAGCTTATTTGTCGGGGAGCTGTTTTTT.

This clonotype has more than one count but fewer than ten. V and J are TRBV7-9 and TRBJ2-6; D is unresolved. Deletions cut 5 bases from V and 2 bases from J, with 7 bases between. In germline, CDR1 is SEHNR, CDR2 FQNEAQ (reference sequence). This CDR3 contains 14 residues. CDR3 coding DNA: TGTGCCAGCAGCGGTCAGGCTGGGGCCAACGTCCTGACTTTC. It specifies CASSGQAGANVLTF.

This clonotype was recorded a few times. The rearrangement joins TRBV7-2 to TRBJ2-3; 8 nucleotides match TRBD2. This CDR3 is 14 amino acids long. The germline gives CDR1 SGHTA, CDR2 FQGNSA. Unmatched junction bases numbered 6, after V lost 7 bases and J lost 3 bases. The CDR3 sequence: CASTTGGGTDTQYF. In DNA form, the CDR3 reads TGTGCCAGCACCACCGGGGGGGGAACAGATACGCAGTATTTT. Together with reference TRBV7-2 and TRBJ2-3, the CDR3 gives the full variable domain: GAGVSQSPSNKVTEKGKDVELRCDPISGHTALYWYRQSLGQGLEFLIYFQGNSAPDKSGLPSDRFSAERTGGSVSTLTIQRTQQEDSAVYLCASTTGGGTDTQYFGPGTRLTVL.

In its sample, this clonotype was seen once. The DNA for the CDR3 is TGTGCCAGCAGCCTCGGGACAGCTCGCGGCACAGATACGCAGTATTTT. Amino acid sequence: CASSLGTARGTDTQYF. The V and J genes are TRBV9 and TRBJ2-3; 7 bases map to TRBD1. The CDR3 extends over 16 amino acids. The V segment lost 4 bases and the J segment 1 base; nucleotides outside the gene matches: 9. Germline V gene data show CDR1 as SGDLS and CDR2 as YYNGEE.

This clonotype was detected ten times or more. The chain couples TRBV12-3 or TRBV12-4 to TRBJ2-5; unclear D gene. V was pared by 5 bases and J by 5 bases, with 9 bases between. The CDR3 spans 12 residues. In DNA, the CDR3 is TGTGCCAGCAGTCCCAGATGGGAGACCCAGTACTTC. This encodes CASSPRWETQYF.

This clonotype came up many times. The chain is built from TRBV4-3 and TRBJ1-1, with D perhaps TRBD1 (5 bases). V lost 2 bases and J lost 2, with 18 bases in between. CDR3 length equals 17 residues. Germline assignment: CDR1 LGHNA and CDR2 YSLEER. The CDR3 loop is CASSQRAAEGRNTEAFF. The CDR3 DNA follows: TGCGCCAGCAGCCAAAGGGCGGCGGAGGGGAGAAACACTGAAGCTTTCTTT.

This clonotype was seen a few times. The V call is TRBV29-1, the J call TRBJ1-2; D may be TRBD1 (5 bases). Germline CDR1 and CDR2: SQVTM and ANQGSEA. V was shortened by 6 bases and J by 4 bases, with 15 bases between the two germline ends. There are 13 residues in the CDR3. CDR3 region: CSVAGGGSYGYTF. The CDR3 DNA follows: TGCAGCGTCGCTGGGGGGGGTTCCTATGGCTACACCTTC.

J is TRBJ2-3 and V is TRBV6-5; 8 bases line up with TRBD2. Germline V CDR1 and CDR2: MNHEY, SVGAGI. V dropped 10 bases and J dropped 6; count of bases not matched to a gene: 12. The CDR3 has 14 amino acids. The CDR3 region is CATRLATLADTQYF. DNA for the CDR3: TGTGCCACCAGACTAGCGACCCTAGCTGATACGCAGTATTTT.

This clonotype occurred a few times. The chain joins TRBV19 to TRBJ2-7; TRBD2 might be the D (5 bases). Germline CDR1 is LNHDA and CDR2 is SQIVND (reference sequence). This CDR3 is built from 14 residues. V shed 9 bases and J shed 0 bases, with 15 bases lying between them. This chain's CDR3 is CARTHSGSSYEQYV. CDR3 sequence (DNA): TGTGCCAGGACCCATTCGGGGTCCTCCTACGAGCAGTACGTC.

The CDR3 reads CASSLGGDGNTIYF. The CDR3 DNA follows: TGCGCCAGCAGCTTGGGCGGGGATGGAAACACCATATATTTT. The V gene is TRBV5-1, the J gene TRBJ1-3; D remains ambiguous. From germline, CDR1 is SGHRS and CDR2 YFSETQ. Trimming removed 0 bases at V and 3 bases at J, with 7 bases between. This CDR3 has 14 amino acids.

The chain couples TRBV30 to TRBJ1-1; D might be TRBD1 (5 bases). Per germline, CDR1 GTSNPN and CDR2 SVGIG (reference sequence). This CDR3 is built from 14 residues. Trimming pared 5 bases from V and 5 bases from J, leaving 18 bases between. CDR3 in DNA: TGTGCCTGGTCTGACAGTACGGTAGCTACTGAAGCTTTCTTT. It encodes CAWSDSTVATEAFF.

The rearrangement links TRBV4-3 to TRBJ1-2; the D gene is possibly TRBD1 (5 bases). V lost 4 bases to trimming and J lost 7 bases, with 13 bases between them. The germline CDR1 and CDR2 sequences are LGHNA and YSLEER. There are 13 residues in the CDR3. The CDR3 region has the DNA TGCGCCAGCAGCCTCTCGACAGATTCTGGCTACACCTTC. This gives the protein CASSLSTDSGYTF.

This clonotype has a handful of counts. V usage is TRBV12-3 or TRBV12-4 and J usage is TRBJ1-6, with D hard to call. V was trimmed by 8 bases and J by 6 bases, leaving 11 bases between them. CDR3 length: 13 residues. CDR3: CASGGSVNSPLHF. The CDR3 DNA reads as TGTGCCAGCGGCGGGTCCGTTAATTCACCCCTCCACTTT.

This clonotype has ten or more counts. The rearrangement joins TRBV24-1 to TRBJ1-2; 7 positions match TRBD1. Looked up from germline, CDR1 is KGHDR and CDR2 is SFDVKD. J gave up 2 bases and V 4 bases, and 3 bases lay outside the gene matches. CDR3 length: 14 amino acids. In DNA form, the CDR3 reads TGTGCCACCAGTGAGAGGGGACAGAACTATGGCTACACCTTC. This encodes CATSERGQNYGYTF.

The CDR3 DNA reads TGCAGTGCTAAGCGGGGGGCAACTAATGAAAAACTGTTTTTT. It translates to CSAKRGATNEKLFF. The J gene is TRBJ1-4, the V gene TRBV20-1, with a possible D match to TRBD1 (5 bases). The CDR3 runs to 14 residues. The germline V gene has CDR1 DFQATT and CDR2 SNEGSKA (reference sequence). With 4 bases removed from V and 0 bases from J, the gap between germline ends came to 9 bases.

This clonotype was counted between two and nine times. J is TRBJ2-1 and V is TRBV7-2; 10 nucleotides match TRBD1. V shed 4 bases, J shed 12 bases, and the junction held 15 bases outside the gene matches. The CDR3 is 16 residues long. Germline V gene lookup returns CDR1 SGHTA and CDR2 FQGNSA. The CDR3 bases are TGTGCCAGCAGCTCCGAAGCCGGGACAGGGGCGCGGGCGCAGTTCTTC. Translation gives CASSSEAGTGARAQFF.